Sequencing of this TCR beta chain was carried out in a study of Graves' ophthalmopathy and Graves' hyperthyroidism. Findings and caveats of the study: Ophthalmopathy was separated from stable hyperthyroidism by a 13-signature model with approximately 90% sensitivity and approximately 81% specificity.

This clonotype was seen more than once but under ten times. Its target is not known. RNA transcripts were the template, and TCR beta CDR3 regions were amplified from them. The workflow started with a first-round RT-PCR run with HTBI primers and then moved on to a second-round multiplex PCR. TCRdb itself ran the multiplex PCR reads through MiXCR, one entry per CDR3 protein. The table has 680,000 or so distinct CDR3 sequences, 20% to 25% seen once. Included hyperthyroidism patients were aged 18 to 65 and newly diagnosed (under 2 months' duration). If patients had other autoimmune diseases, uncontrolled infections, pregnancy or lactation, they were excluded. It was from 10 ml of fresh peripheral blood that the PBMCs came. What was sequenced was peripheral blood. This TCR was recovered from a woman younger than 30 with stable Graves' hyperthyroidism. Some clones in this sample may be carry-over from other donors' samples.

The DNA for the CDR3 is TGTGCCAGCAGTTTGAACAGGTATTACGAGCAGTACTTC. It is translated as CASSLNRYYEQYF. The chain has TRBV27 and TRBJ2-7; a weak D match, TRBD1 (5 bases). The CDR3 is 13 amino acids. Germline V gene data show CDR1 as MNHEY and CDR2 as SMNVEV (reference sequence). Trimming took 3 bases from V and 4 from J, leaving 10 bases between them.